These 2 T cell receptor beta chains originate from one sample sequenced in a study of identical twins. TCRdb re-called the 5' RACE reads through MiXCR, storing one row per CDR3 protein. The sample includes some 500,000 distinct CDR3 sequences, over 11% of them seen just once. This same sample was also part of a study on yellow fever vaccine responses in identical twins.

Sequenced sample: CD4+ T cells sorted from blood. These receptors originate from a woman aged 18-29 years in good health.

In its sample, this clonotype was seen many times. The chain joins TRBV7-9 to TRBJ2-3, with D unclear. From germline, CDR1 is SEHNR and CDR2 FQNEAQ (reference sequence). The CDR3 sequence is 13 residues long. V lost 5 bases, J lost 5 bases, and 11 bases lay in between. CDR3 nucleotide sequence: TGTGCCAGCAGCCCCACTCTAGGAGATACGCAGTATTTT. Translating gives CASSPTLGDTQYF.

This clonotype appeared a few times. The chain is built from TRBV3-1 and TRBJ1-1; no reliable D call. Trimming shortened V by 1 base and J by 2 bases, and 5 bases separated the two germline ends. Germline V lookup: CDR1 LGHDT, CDR2 YNNKEL (reference sequence). The CDR3 has 13 residues. In DNA form, the CDR3 reads TGTGCCAGCAGCCAAGGGTTTAACACTGAAGCTTTCTTT. It translates to CASSQGFNTEAFF.